This T cell receptor beta chain comes out of a study of blood T cell repertoires in COVID-19. Overall study context: Italy, Spain and the United States were the sources of the convalescent and acute COVID-19 samples. PBMCs, B-cell-depleted T cells, or T cells provided the cDNA or gDNA that made up the material.

Original methodology: How many nucleated cells were present was estimated from reference gene primer amplification. The method was immunoSEQ multiplex PCR; TCRdb's version includes in-frame clones alone and lacks a portion of them. From that table come the V and J calls and clone size; the DNA was used to work out D and trimming. The sample shows under 200,000 clones, roughly 80% of them seen only once. The TCR originated in a woman in her forties with acute or convalescent COVID-19. What was sequenced was peripheral blood.

CDR3: CASSRTGRDHQPQHF. The DNA of the CDR3 is TGTGCCAGTAGTAGGACAGGGAGGGACCATCAGCCCCAGCATTTT. The chain uses TRBV19 and TRBJ1-5; the match to TRBD1 covers 8 bases. With V trimmed by 4 bases and J by 5 bases, 7 bases remained unmatched. The germline V gene encodes CDR1 LNHDA and CDR2 SQIVND (reference sequence). CDR3 length: 15 amino acids.